The entry below describes one TCR beta chain. The clone's antigen remains unknown. One base away there is no much larger clone; base qualities are not given. The library came from the immunoSEQ multiplex PCR assay. DNA from the cultured and isolated CD4+ T cells underwent TCR beta CDR3 sequencing. In the paper's pipeline: Non-productive TCR sequences were removed and reads were trimmed to the CDR3 region, keeping CDR3s of at least 7 amino acids. The MANAFEST web app was used to identify antigen-specific clonotypes by comparing expansion in peptide wells with expansion in reference cultures. To be called positive, a clone needed expansion at FDR<0.05 compared with the reference and with all other wells, an odds ratio greater than 5, and a frequency greater than 0.1% in two replicate wells. A clonotype was called cross-reactive if it was significantly expanded both in SARS-CoV-2 spike wells and in at least one common cold coronavirus spike condition. CDR3 similarity was assessed by Levenshtein distance with the stringdist R package, and unrooted trees were built with ape in R 3.6.1. As stored in TCRdb, this immuneACCESS dataset retains in-frame rearrangements with V and J assigned. A fraction of the clones does not appear; measured against another copy, unresolved V genes explain less than half of the discrepancy, and the remainder lacks a known reason. That table gives V, J and clone size, and the DNA gave D and trimming. Counted in this sample were tens of thousands of clones; under 75% of them appeared once. Approximately 16% of the sample comes from the top ten.

For CDR1 and CDR2, the germline V gene lists ENHRY and SYGVKD. A distance of 29 bases separates the germline ends of V and J, which lose 10 bases and 4 bases respectively. The CDR3 measures 18 amino acids from cysteine to phenylalanine. Of the read, only the CDR3 DNA is kept; its 54 bases are in frame from base 1. The data originate from a study of vaccination effects on CD4 cells after COVID-19 (dated by TCRdb to the early 2020s). Regarding the research as a whole: Participants received two doses of either the BNT162b2 or the mRNA-1273 mRNA SARS-CoV-2 vaccine. The Oncomine TCR Beta short-read assay on an Illumina iSeq 100 was used to sequence cultures from other donors in the study. The full study included around ten COVID-19 convalescent patients and several SARS-CoV-2-naive healthy vaccine recipients. SARS-CoV-2 spike-specific CD4+ TCR repertoires were compared before and after mRNA vaccination in COVID-19 convalescent patients and in infection-naive vaccine recipients.

General study outcomes and caveats: Limitations of the study were the small number of convalescent patients and the absence of early post-infection timepoints. Among healthy vaccine recipients, nearly all vaccine-induced clones were SARS-CoV-2 mono-reactive, and just 1 of 255 was cross-reactive with common cold coronaviruses. Clones induced by infection and clones induced by vaccination both contracted markedly at late timepoints after vaccination, which fits with T cell responses waning over time.

In the ViraFEST assay, PBMC were stimulated with viral peptide pools, and antigen-specific CD4+ T cell clonotypes were then identified by expansion using TCR sequencing. After approximately eleven days of culture, CD4+ T cells were isolated with the EasySep CD4+ T cell isolation kit. Healthy vaccine recipients had no prior SARS-CoV-2 infection, confirmed by negative nucleocapsid antibodies before and after vaccination. Roughly 2.1 million PBMC per well were cultured in IMDM with around 5% human AB serum, 9 to 10 IU/ml IL-2 and gentamicin, plus 10 ug/ml peptides. On days 3 and 7, half of the culture medium was replaced with fresh IL-2-containing medium. Unless otherwise noted, each peptide stimulation condition was cultured in triplicate wells. PBMC were separated from whole blood using Ficoll-Paque Plus gradient centrifugation and were then either cryopreserved at -140C or used fresh. The spike proteins of SARS-CoV-2 and of the common cold coronaviruses HCoV-NL63, HCoV-OC43 and HCoV-229E were spanned by overlapping peptide pools. The QIAamp micro DNA kit was used to extract genomic DNA from the cultured CD4+ T cells.

The sample was CD4+ T cells from PBMCs cultured with SARS-CoV-2 spike peptides, taken before COVID-19 vaccination. This specimen's cell subset or site label, per the study, means: SARS-CoV-2 spike overlapping peptide pool stimulation. The chain is assembled from TRBV10-3 and TRBJ1-5; a weak D assignment points to TRBD1 (5 bases agree). This TCR derives from a human donor who received a COVID-19 vaccine. The DNA is as follows: TGTGCCACGGACACCATTCAAGGGGCCCCTGTTGGAAATCAGCCCCAGCATTTT. This translates into CATDTIQGAPVGNQPQHF.